The 31 T cell receptor beta chains reported below all come from one sample, sequenced in a study of OX40 agonist ivuxolimab in advanced cancers. Data came from immunoSEQ multiplex PCR; TCRdb stores just in-frame clones and leaves some out. The table has tens of thousands of clones, around nine tenths seen once. The sample was CD4+ or CD8+ T cells sorted from blood, taken in a trial of the OX40 agonist ivuxolimab. The receptors derive from an adult with an advanced solid tumor such as melanoma, head and neck, liver or kidney cancer.

J is TRBJ1-2 and V is TRBV19; TRBD1 is a possible D gene (6 bases). The V gene lost 1 base and the J gene lost 8 bases, with 14 bases spanning the gap. This CDR3 is built from 14 residues. Looked up from germline, CDR1 is LNHDA and CDR2 is SQIVND (reference sequence). The CDR3, as DNA: TGTGCCAGTAGTATAGGCCAAGGGGGTGGCGGCTACACCTTC. This sequence encodes CASSIGQGGGGYTF.

Of note for this clone: The sample carries other DNA sequences with the same CDR3. The gene calls are TRBV11-2 and TRBJ2-5, with D uncertain. This CDR3 is 12 amino acids long. Trimming left V 3 bases short and J 4 bases short, with 6 bases between. CDR1 and CDR2 (germline): SGHAT, FQNNGV. CDR3 loop: CASSLTPETQYF. CDR3 DNA: TGTGCCAGCAGCTTGACCCCAGAGACCCAGTACTTC. The full variable domain, in which reference TRBV11-2 and TRBJ2-5 provide the parts outside the CDR3, is EAGVAQSPRYKIIEKRQSVAFWCNPISGHATLYWYQQILGQGPKLLIQFQNNGVVDDSQLPKDRFSAERLKGVDSTLKIQPAKLEDSAVYLCASSLTPETQYFGPGTRLLVL.

The chain uses TRBV18 and TRBJ2-3; D gene unclear. The germline CDR1 and CDR2 sequences are KGHSH and LQKENI. CDR3 length: 14 residues. V was clipped by 0 bases and J by 0 bases, with 4 bases between them. The CDR3 here is CASSPPVSTDTQYF. CDR3 sequence (DNA): TGTGCCAGCTCACCACCGGTTAGCACAGATACGCAGTATTTT.

The chain couples TRBV5-4 to TRBJ1-4; D is possibly TRBD1 (6 bases). The length of the CDR3 is 15 residues. Looked up from germline, CDR1 is SGHNT and CDR2 is YYREEE (reference sequence). V lost 4 bases and J lost 8, with 18 bases in between. The CDR3 bases are TGTGCCAGCAGCCTGGGGGCTCCAACGGGGGAAAAACTGTTTTTT. It specifies CASSLGAPTGEKLFF.

The chain has TRBV27 and TRBJ1-2; 8 bases match TRBD1. CDR3 length equals 14 residues. V trimming: 6 bases; J trimming: 11 bases; junction bases outside the gene matches: 14. Germline V CDR1 and CDR2: MNHEY, SMNVEV (reference sequence). The CDR3 here is CASSSLGQVPDYTF. The CDR3 nucleotides read TGTGCCAGCAGCTCACTGGGACAGGTCCCCGATTACACCTTC.

The chain couples TRBV19 to TRBJ1-2, with unresolved D. This CDR3 contains 13 residues. Germline CDR1 is LNHDA and CDR2 is SQIVND (reference sequence). V lost 5 bases and J 5 bases, leaving 12 bases between the germline ends. CDR3 sequence: CASSLSEDYGYTF. CDR3 nucleotides: TGTGCCAGTAGTTTAAGTGAGGATTATGGCTACACCTTC.

This clone has a handful of counts. The chain couples TRBV30 to TRBJ2-5, with D perhaps TRBD1 (5 bases). The CDR3 contains 12 residues. From germline, CDR1 is GTSNPN and CDR2 SVGIG (reference sequence). V was trimmed by 3 bases and J by 9 bases, leaving 14 bases between them. The CDR3 nucleotides are TGTGCCTGGAGCAAGGGGCCCCAATCCCAGTACTTC. Its protein is CAWSKGPQSQYF. Variable domain in full (rest from reference TRBV30 and TRBJ2-5): SQTIHQWPATLVQPVGSPLSLECTVEGTSNPNLYWYRQAAGRGLQLLFYSVGIGQISSEVPQNLSASRPQDRQFILSSKKLLLSDSGFYLCAWSKGPQSQYFGPGTRLLVL.

The gene calls are TRBV5-6 and TRBJ1-1, with D possibly matching TRBD1 (5 bases). There are 14 residues in the CDR3. The germline gives CDR1 SGHDT, CDR2 YYEEEE. With 0 bases removed from V and 3 bases from J, the gap between germline ends came to 9 bases. The CDR3 DNA is TGTGCCAGCAGCTTGGGGGGAGGGGACACTGAAGCTTTCTTT. It encodes CASSLGGGDTEAFF.

Comment on this clone: The same CDR3 arises from other DNA sequences in this sample as well. The gene calls are TRBV30 and TRBJ2-7, with D perhaps TRBD2 (6 bases). Trimming took 7 bases from V and 1 from J, leaving 17 bases between them. Per germline, CDR1 GTSNPN and CDR2 SVGIG (reference sequence). This CDR3 is built from 14 residues. CDR3 region: CAFKPGLASYEQYF. CDR3 nucleotides: TGTGCCTTTAAACCGGGACTGGCGTCCTACGAGCAGTACTTC. The full variable domain, with the rest looked up from reference TRBV30 and TRBJ2-7, is SQTIHQWPATLVQPVGSPLSLECTVEGTSNPNLYWYRQAAGRGLQLLFYSVGIGQISSEVPQNLSASRPQDRQFILSSKKLLLSDSGFYLCAFKPGLASYEQYFGPGTRLTVT.

This clone was observed once. The chain employs TRBV5-4 and TRBJ2-1; 8 bases match TRBD2. Losses at the gene ends were 4 bases for V and 1 base for J; bases not matched to a gene: 7. Germline CDR1 reads SGHNT; CDR2 reads YYREEE (reference sequence). The CDR3 is made up of 16 amino acids. CDR3 in DNA: TGTGCCAGCAGCGGGTCCGGGGGGGCTTCCTACAATGAGCAGTTCTTC. Protein: CASSGSGGASYNEQFF.

CDR3 nucleotide sequence: TGTGCCAGCAGTGGACAGGGAAGTCGTAGCAATCAGCCCCAGCATTTT. Its translation is CASSGQGSRSNQPQHF. The gene calls are TRBV6-1 and TRBJ1-5; 7 bases are shared with TRBD1. CDR1 is MNHNS, CDR2 SASEGT, per germline. CDR3 length equals 16 residues. Trimming at V came to 4 bases and at J to 0 bases, leaving 6 bases not matched to a gene.

The chain carries TRBV5-1 and TRBJ2-5; 9 bases are a match to TRBD2. The length of the CDR3 is 18 residues. Germline V lookup: CDR1 SGHRS, CDR2 YFSETQ. J gave up 0 bases and V 0 bases, and 9 bases lay outside the gene matches. CDR3 in DNA: TGCGCCAGCAGCTTGGGAAATAGCGGGAGATCCAACCAAGAGACCCAGTACTTC. It is translated as CASSLGNSGRSNQETQYF. The full variable domain, completed using reference TRBV5-1 and TRBJ2-5, is KAGVTQTPRYLIKTRGQQVTLSCSPISGHRSVSWYQQTPGQGLQFLFEYFSETQRNKGNFPGRFSGRQFSNSRSEMNVSTLELGDSALYLCASSLGNSGRSNQETQYFGPGTRLLVL.

V gene TRBV5-5 combines with J gene TRBJ2-2; D is possibly TRBD1 (5 bases). The ends were cut back, 1 base at V and 5 bases at J, with 12 bases in the middle. The CDR3 contains 15 residues. Germline values: CDR1 SGHKS, CDR2 YYEKEE (reference sequence). CDR3 bases: TGTGCCAGCAGCTTGATGGGGCAGATAACCGGGGAGCTGTTTTTT. This codes for CASSLMGQITGELFF. Together with reference TRBV5-5 and TRBJ2-2, the CDR3 gives the full variable domain: DAGVTQSPTHLIKTRGQQVTLRCSPISGHKSVSWYQQVLGQGPQFIFQYYEKEERGRGNFPDRFSARQFPNYSSELNVNALLLGDSALYLCASSLMGQITGELFFGEGSRLTVL.

DNA for the CDR3: TGCGCCAGCAGCCTAAAACCTATCGGACAGGGGGTCACAGATACGCAGTATTTT. Translating it yields CASSLKPIGQGVTDTQYF. The chain joins TRBV4-1 to TRBJ2-3; TRBD1 agrees at 10 bases. The germline CDR1 and CDR2 sequences are MGHRA and YSYEKL. J was trimmed by 2 bases and V by 4 bases; bases with no gene match: 12. This CDR3 region has 18 residues.

The chain uses TRBV19 and TRBJ2-2; D not resolved. Between the trimmed V and J ends, which lost 2 bases and 15 bases, there was a span of 16 bases. This CDR3 contains 13 residues. Germline CDR1 is LNHDA and CDR2 is SQIVND (reference sequence). Written as DNA, the CDR3 is TGTGCCAGTAGTATAACCATCGAGAATCGGGTGTTTTTT. As protein: CASSITIENRVFF.

The chain has TRBV29-1 and TRBJ2-1; tentative D call: TRBD1 (5 bases). The CDR3 contains 11 residues. V was shortened by 3 bases and J by 6 bases, with 6 bases between the two germline ends. Per the germline V gene, CDR1 is SQVTM and CDR2 is ANQGSEA. The CDR3 sequence is CSVDRVNEQFF. Here the CDR3 DNA reads TGCAGCGTTGACAGGGTCAATGAGCAGTTCTTC.

The gene calls are TRBV2 and TRBJ2-1, with D uncertain. V was cut by 4 bases and J by 14 bases, with 12 bases left in between. The CDR3 contains 11 residues. Germline V CDR1 and CDR2: SNHLY, FYNNEI. For the CDR3, the DNA is TGTGCCAGCAGTGTGGGTAGGGCCGAGTTCTTC. Protein: CASSVGRAEFF. Using reference TRBV2 and TRBJ2-1 for the parts outside the CDR3, the full variable domain is EPEVTQTPSHQVTQMGQEVILRCVPISNHLYFYWYRQILGQKVEFLVSFYNNEISEKSEIFDDQFSVERPDGSNFTLKIRSTKLEDSAMYFCASSVGRAEFFGPGTRLTVL.

CDR3 coding DNA: TGTGCCAGCAGCCGGGACACCTCCTACGAGCAGTACTTC. Residues: CASSRDTSYEQYF. J is TRBJ2-7 and V is TRBV6-6; possible D gene TRBD1, 6 bases. The CDR3 has 13 residues. Germline V lookup: CDR1 MNHNY, CDR2 SVGAGI (reference sequence). Trimming removed 6 bases from V and 0 bases from J, with 9 bases in between.

The chain uses TRBV27 and TRBJ2-3; 7 nucleotides align to TRBD1. CDR1 is MNHEY and CDR2 is SMNVEV in the germline V gene (reference sequence). V shed 6 bases, J shed 7 bases, and the junction held 13 bases outside the gene matches. The CDR3 runs to 15 residues. Here the CDR3 DNA reads TGTGCCAGCAGGGCTGGGACAGATCCTGCCAATACGCAGTATTTT. Its protein product is CASRAGTDPANTQYF.

This clone has a single count. The chain joins TRBV5-6 to TRBJ2-6, with D unclear. CDR3 length: 16 residues. Germline CDR1 SGHDT, CDR2 YYEEEE. Trimming stripped 3 bases from V and 0 bases from J, with 10 bases between. The CDR3 coding sequence is TGTGCCAGCAGCTGGGGTTGGGGCTCTGGGGCCAACGTCCTGACTTTC. This translates into CASSWGWGSGANVLTF. Variable domain in full (rest from reference TRBV5-6 and TRBJ2-6): DAGVTQSPTHLIKTRGQQVTLRCSPKSGHDTVSWYQQALGQGPQFIFQYYEEEERQRGNFPDRFSGHQFPNYSSELNVNALLLGDSALYLCASSWGWGSGANVLTFGAGSRLTVL.

The chain couples TRBV6-5 to TRBJ2-7; D call uncertain. Trimming shortened V by 0 bases and J by 7 bases, and 16 bases separated the two germline ends. This CDR3 contains 15 residues. Looked up from germline, CDR1 is MNHEY and CDR2 is SVGAGI. CDR3 protein: CASSYSRRHASEQYF. In DNA, the CDR3 is TGTGCCAGCAGTTACTCGCGGCGACACGCATCAGAGCAGTACTTC.

About this clone: A junction boundary mismatches the germline segment, possibly from a read error. Additional DNA sequences in this sample encode the identical CDR3. V and J are TRBV9 and TRBJ1-1, with TRBD1 as a possible D gene (5 bases). Germline V gives CDR1 SGDLS, CDR2 YYNGEE. The CDR3 loop spans 15 amino acids. The CDR3 region has the DNA TGTGCCAGCAGCGGCCGGGACGGAGTGAATACTGAAGCTTTCTTT. Protein: CASSGRDGVNTEAFF.

As DNA, the CDR3 is TGCGCCAGCAACCCCGACGGGAGGTCAGATACGCAGTATTTT. This codes for CASNPDGRSDTQYF. The chain combines TRBV5-1 with TRBJ2-3, with 7 nucleotides matching TRBD2. The CDR3 spans 14 residues. V lost 6 bases and J lost 4; bases outside the gene matches: 8. From germline, CDR1 is SGHRS and CDR2 YFSETQ.

V gene TRBV25-1 combines with J gene TRBJ2-1; no clear D. The CDR3 loop spans 13 amino acids. In germline, CDR1 is MGHDK, CDR2 SYGVNS. Trimming pared 5 bases from V and 15 bases from J, leaving 20 bases between. The chain's CDR3 is CASSPGLTLPWFF. The DNA of the CDR3 is TGTGCCAGCAGTCCCGGATTAACCCTCCCCTGGTTCTTC.

V usage is TRBV27 and J usage is TRBJ2-1; 8 bases match TRBD2. Trimming cost V 6 bases and J 4 bases; bases outside gene matches: 26. This CDR3 spans 21 amino acids. The germline V gene has CDR1 MNHEY and CDR2 SMNVEV (reference sequence). CDR3 DNA: TGTGCCAGCAGCCCCCGGCAGAGGATACTTTTTGGGGCGGGGGGTTACAATGAGCAGTTCTTC. Amino acid sequence: CASSPRQRILFGAGGYNEQFF.

In DNA, the CDR3 is TGTGCCAGCAGTGAAGCGTCTAGCGGGAGCCCCGAGCAGTACTTC. As protein: CASSEASSGSPEQYF. The chain links TRBV6-1 to TRBJ2-7; the match to TRBD2 covers 10 bases. Germline V gene sequence: CDR1 MNHNS, CDR2 SASEGT. The CDR3 consists of 15 residues. Trimming took 0 bases from V and 6 from J; bases not matched to a gene: 5.

The rearrangement links TRBV6-5 to TRBJ1-3; D gene uncertain. Trimming removed 7 bases at V and 4 bases at J, with 5 bases between. The CDR3 covers 11 residues. From germline, CDR1 is MNHEY and CDR2 SVGAGI. The CDR3 bases are TGTGCCAGCAACAAAGGAAACACCATATATTTT. Protein: CASNKGNTIYF.

In its sample, this clone was seen once. The V call is TRBV5-1, the J call TRBJ2-7; TRBD2 might be the D (6 bases). The CDR3 runs 15 residues. Trimming left V 0 bases short and J 2 bases short, with 12 bases between. CDR1 and CDR2 (germline): SGHRS, YFSETQ. CDR3 DNA sequence: TGCGCCAGCAGCTTGGCCCCCGGAGGGGCCTACGAGCAGTACTTC. Translating it yields CASSLAPGGAYEQYF.

This chain connects TRBV6-6 to TRBJ1-1; D is unclear. V was clipped by 6 bases and J by 1 base, with 9 bases between them. Per germline, CDR1 MNHNY and CDR2 SVGAGI (reference sequence). This CDR3 is 13 amino acids long. The CDR3 bases are TGTGCCAGCAGCCTACAGAGGAACACTGAAGCTTTCTTT. Its translation: CASSLQRNTEAFF.

The chain uses TRBV9 and TRBJ2-2, with TRBD2 matching over 13 bases. V shed 0 bases, J shed 5 bases, and the junction held 4 bases outside the gene matches. The CDR3 sequence is 17 residues long. Looked up from germline, CDR1 is SGDLS and CDR2 is YYNGEE. CDR3 amino acids: CASSVGVGLAGTGELFF. For the CDR3, the DNA is TGTGCCAGCAGCGTAGGTGTGGGACTAGCGGGAACCGGGGAGCTGTTTTTT.

The chain couples TRBV5-1 to TRBJ1-5; no firm D call. Deletions cut 3 bases from V and 4 bases from J, with 11 bases between. The CDR3 loop spans 14 amino acids. Germline CDR1 and CDR2: SGHRS and YFSETQ. This chain's CDR3 is CASSSGGNNQPQHF. CDR3 DNA: TGCGCCAGCAGCTCGGGAGGGAATAATCAGCCCCAGCATTTT.